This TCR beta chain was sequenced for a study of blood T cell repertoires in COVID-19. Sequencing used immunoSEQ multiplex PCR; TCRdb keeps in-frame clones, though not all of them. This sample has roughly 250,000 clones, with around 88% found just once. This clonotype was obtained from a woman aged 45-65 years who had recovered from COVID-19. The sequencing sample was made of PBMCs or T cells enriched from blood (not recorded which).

The CDR3, as DNA: TGTGCCAGCAGCTTAGCCCATGGCGGGATCGCCTACAATGAGCAGTTCTTC. Amino acid sequence: CASSLAHGGIAYNEQFF. The genes are TRBV7-6 and TRBJ2-1; tentatively, D is TRBD2 (6 bases). This CDR3 spans 17 amino acids. The ends were cut back, 0 bases at V and 2 bases at J, with 14 bases in the middle. From germline, CDR1 is SGHVS and CDR2 FNYEAQ.